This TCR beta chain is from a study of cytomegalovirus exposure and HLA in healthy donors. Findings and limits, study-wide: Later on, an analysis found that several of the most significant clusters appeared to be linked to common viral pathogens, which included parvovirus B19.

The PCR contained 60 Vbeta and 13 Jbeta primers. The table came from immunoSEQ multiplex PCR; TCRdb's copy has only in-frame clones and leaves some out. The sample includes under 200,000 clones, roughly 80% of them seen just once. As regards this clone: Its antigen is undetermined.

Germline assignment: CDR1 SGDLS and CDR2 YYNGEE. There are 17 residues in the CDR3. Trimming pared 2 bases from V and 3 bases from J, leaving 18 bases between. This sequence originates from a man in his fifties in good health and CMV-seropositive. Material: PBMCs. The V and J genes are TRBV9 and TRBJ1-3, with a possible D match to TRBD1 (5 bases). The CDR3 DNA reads TGTGCCAGCAGCGTCGATGGGGGACGGGGGGTTGGAAACACCATATATTTT. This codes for CASSVDGGRGVGNTIYF.